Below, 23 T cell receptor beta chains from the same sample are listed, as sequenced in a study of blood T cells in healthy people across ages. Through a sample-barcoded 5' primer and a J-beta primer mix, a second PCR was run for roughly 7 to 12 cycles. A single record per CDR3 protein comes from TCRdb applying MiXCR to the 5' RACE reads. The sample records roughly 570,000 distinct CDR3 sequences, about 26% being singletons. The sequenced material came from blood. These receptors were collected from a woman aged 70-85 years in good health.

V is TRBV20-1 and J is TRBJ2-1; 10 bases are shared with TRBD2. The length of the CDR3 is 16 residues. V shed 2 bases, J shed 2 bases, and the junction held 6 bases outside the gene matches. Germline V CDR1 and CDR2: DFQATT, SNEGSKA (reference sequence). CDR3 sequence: CSARTLAGATYNEQFF. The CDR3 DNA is TGCAGTGCTAGAACCCTAGCGGGGGCCACCTACAATGAGCAGTTCTTC.

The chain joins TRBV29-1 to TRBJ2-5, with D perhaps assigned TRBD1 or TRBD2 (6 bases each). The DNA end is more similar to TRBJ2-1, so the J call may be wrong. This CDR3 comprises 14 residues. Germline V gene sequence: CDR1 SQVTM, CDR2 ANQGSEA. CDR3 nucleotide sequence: TGCAGCGTTGATTCGGCAGGGGAGGTCAATGAGCAGTTCTTC. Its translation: CSVDSAGEVNEQFF.

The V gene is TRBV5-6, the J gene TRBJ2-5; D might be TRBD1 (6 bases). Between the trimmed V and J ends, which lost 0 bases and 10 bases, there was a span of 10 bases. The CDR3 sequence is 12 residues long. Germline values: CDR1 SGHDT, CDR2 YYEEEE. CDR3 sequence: CASSLDLGGQYF. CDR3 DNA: TGTGCCAGCAGCTTGGACCTAGGGGGCCAGTACTTC.

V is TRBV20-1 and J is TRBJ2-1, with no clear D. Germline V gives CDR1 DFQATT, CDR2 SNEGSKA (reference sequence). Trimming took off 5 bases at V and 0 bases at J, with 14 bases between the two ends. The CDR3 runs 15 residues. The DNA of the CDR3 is TGCAGTGCTCCCTTTGGGCCTAGCTCCTACAATGAGCAGTTCTTC. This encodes CSAPFGPSSYNEQFF.

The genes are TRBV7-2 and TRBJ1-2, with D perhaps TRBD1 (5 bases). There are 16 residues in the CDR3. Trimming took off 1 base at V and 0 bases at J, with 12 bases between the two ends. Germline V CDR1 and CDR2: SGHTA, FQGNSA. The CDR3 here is CASSLGGEGANYGYTF. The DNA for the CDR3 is TGTGCCAGCAGCTTAGGGGGGGAAGGGGCTAACTATGGCTACACCTTC.

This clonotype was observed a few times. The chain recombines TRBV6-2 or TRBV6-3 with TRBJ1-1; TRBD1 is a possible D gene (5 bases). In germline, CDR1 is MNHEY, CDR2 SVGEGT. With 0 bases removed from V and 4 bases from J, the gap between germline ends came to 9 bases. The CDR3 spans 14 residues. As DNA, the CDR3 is TGTGCCAGCAGTTACTCGAGCAGGGCCACTGAAGCTTTCTTT. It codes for CASSYSSRATEAFF.

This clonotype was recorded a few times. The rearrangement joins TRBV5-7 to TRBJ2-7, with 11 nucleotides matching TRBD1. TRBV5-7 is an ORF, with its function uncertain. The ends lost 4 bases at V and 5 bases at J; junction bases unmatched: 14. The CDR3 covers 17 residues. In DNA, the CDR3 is TGTGCCAGCAGCCGATCCACCTTGGACAGGGGGCTCAACGAGCAGTACTTC. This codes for CASSRSTLDRGLNEQYF.

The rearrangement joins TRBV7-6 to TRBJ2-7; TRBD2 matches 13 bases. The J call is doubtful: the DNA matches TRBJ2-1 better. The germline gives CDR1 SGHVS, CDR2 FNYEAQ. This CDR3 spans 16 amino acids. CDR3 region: CASSLTSGGLYNEQFF. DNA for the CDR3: TGTGCCAGCAGCTTGACTAGCGGGGGGCTCTACAATGAGCAGTTCTTC.

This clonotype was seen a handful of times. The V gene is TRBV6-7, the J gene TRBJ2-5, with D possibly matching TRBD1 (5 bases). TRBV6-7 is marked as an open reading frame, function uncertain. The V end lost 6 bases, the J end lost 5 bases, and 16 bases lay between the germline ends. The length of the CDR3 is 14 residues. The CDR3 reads CASRFTINRETQYF. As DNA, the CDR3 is TGTGCCAGCAGATTCACGATAAACAGGGAGACCCAGTACTTC.

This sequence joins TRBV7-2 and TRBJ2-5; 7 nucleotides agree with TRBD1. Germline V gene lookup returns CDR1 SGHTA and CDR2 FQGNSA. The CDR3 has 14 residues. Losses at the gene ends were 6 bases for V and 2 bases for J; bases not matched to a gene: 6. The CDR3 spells CASRGQAVQETQYF. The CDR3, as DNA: TGTGCCAGCAGAGGACAGGCCGTTCAAGAGACCCAGTACTTC. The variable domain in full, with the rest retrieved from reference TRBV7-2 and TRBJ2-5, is GAGVSQSPSNKVTEKGKDVELRCDPISGHTALYWYRQSLGQGLEFLIYFQGNSAPDKSGLPSDRFSAERTGGSVSTLTIQRTQQEDSAVYLCASRGQAVQETQYFGPGTRLLVL.

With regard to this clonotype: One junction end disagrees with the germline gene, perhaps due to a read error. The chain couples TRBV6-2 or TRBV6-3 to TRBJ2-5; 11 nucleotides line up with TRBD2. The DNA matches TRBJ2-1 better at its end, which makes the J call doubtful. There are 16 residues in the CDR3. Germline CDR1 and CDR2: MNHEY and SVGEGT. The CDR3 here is CASSRPSGGICNEQFF. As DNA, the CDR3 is TGTGCTAGCAGTCGACCTAGCGGGGGGATTTGCAATGAGCAGTTCTTC.

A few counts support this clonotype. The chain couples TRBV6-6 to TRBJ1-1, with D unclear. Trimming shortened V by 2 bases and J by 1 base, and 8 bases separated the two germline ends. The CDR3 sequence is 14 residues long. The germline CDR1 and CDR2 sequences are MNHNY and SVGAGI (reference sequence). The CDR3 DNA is TGTGCCAGCAGTTACGTCACGGGGAACACTGAAGCTTTCTTT. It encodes CASSYVTGNTEAFF.

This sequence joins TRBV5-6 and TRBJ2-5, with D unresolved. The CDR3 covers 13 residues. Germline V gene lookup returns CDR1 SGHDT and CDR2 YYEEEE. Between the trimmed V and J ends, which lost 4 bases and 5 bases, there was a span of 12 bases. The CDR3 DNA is TGTGCCAGCAGCCGATCTTCCGAGGAGACCCAGTACTTC. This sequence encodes CASSRSSEETQYF.

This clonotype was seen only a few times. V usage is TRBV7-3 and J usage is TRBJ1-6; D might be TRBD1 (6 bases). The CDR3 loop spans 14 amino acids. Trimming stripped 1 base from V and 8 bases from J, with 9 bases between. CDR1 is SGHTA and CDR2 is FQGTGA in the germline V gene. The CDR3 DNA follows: TGTGCCAGCAGCTTAAGCAGGGGTGATTCACCCCTCCACTTT. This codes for CASSLSRGDSPLHF.

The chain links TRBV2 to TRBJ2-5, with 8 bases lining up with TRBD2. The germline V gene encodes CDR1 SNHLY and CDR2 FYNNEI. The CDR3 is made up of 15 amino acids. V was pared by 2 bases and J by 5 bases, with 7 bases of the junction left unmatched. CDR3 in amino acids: CASSELRGVGETQYF. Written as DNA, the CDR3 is TGTGCCAGCAGTGAATTGCGGGGGGTGGGCGAGACCCAGTACTTC.

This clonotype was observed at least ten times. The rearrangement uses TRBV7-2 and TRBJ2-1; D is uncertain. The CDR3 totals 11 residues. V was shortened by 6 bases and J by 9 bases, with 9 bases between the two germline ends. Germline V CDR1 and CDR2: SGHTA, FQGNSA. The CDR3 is CASRGFSEQFF. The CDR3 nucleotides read TGTGCCAGCAGGGGCTTCTCTGAGCAGTTCTTC.

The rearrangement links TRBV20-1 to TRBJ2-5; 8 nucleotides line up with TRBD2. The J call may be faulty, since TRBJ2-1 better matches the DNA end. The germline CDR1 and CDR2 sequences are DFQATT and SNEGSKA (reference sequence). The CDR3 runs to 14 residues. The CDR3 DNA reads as TGCAGTGCTAGAGCGGGGGGGCCTGTGGATGAGCAGTTCTTC. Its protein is CSARAGGPVDEQFF.

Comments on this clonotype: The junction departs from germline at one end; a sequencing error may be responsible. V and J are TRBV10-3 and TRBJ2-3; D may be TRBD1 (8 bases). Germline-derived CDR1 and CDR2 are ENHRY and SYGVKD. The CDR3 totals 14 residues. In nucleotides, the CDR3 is TGTGCCATCAGTGGACAGGGGAGGGCAGATACACAGTATTTT. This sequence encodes CAISGQGRADTQYF.

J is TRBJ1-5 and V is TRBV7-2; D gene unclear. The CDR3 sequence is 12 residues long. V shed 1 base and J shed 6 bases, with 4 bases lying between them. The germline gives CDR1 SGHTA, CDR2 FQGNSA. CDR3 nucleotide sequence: TGTGCCAGCAGCTTAGAATTTCAGCCCCAGCATTTT. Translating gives CASSLEFQPQHF.

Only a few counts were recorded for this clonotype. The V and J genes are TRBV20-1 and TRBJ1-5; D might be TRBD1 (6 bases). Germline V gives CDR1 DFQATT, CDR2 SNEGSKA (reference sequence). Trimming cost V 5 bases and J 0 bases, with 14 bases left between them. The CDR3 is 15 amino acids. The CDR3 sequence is CSAGGGRGSNQPQHF. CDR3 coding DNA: TGCAGTGCTGGAGGGGGTAGGGGTAGCAATCAGCCCCAGCATTTT.

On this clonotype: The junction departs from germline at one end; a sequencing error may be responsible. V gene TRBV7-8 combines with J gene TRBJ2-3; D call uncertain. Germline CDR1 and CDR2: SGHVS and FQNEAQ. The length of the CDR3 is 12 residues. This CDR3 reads CASNPMVDAQYF. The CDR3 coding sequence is TGTGCCAGCAACCCAATGGTAGATGCGCAGTATTTT.

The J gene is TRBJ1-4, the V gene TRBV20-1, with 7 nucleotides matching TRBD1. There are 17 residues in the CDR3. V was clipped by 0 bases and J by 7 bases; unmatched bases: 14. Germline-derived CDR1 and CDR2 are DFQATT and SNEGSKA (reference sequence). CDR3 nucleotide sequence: TGCAGTGCTAGAGACCCTCTTCGGCAGGGGGGTAGTGAAAAACTGTTTTTT. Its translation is CSARDPLRQGGSEKLFF.

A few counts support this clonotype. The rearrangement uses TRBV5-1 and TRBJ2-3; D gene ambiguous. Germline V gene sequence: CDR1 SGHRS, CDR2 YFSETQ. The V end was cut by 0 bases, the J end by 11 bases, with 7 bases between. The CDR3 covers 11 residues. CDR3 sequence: CASSLASMQYF. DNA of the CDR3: TGCGCCAGCAGCTTGGCAAGTATGCAGTATTTT.